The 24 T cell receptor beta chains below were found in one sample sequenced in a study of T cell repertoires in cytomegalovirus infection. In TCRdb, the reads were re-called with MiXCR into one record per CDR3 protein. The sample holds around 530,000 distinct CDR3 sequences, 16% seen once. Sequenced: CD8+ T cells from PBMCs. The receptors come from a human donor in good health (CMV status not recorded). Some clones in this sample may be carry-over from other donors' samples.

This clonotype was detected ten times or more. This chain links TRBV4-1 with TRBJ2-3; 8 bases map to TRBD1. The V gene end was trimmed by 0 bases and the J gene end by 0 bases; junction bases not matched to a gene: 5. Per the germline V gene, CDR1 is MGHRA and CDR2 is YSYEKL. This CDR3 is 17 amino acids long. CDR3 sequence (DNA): TGCGCCAGCAGCCAAGATCACCAGGGGGCGAGCACAGATACGCAGTATTTT. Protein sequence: CASSQDHQGASTDTQYF.

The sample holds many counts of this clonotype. The CDR3 sequence: CASRSASRGRPPWHREQFF. In nucleotides, the CDR3 is TGTGCCAGCAGGTCCGCATCCAGGGGGCGACCCCCCTGGCATAGGGAGCAGTTCTTC. V gene TRBV2 combines with J gene TRBJ2-1; 8 bases match TRBD1. The V segment lost 6 bases and the J segment 10 bases; nucleotides outside the gene matches: 26. There are 19 residues in the CDR3. CDR1 and CDR2 from the germline V gene are SNHLY and FYNNEI.

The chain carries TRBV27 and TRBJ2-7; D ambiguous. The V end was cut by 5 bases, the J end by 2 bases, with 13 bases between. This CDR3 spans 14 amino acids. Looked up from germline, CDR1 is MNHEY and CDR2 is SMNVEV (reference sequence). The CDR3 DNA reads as TGTGCCAGCAGTCGGTTCCCCGGTACCTACGAGCAGTACTTC. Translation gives CASSRFPGTYEQYF.

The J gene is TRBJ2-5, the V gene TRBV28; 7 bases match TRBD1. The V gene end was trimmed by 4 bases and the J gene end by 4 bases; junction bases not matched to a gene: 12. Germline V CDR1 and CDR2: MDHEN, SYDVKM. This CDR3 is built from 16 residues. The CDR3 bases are TGTGCCAGCAGTTGGGCTCGACAGGGAAGAGGAGAGACCCAGTACTTC. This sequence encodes CASSWARQGRGETQYF.

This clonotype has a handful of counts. DNA for the CDR3: TGCGCCAGCAGCCAAGTTGTACAGGGAGTGGCCGGGGAGCTGTTTTTT. Protein product: CASSQVVQGVAGELFF. The chain uses TRBV4-1 and TRBJ2-2, with a possible D match to TRBD1 (6 bases). V lost 1 base to trimming and J lost 6 bases, with 15 bases between them. The germline CDR1 and CDR2 sequences are MGHRA and YSYEKL. The CDR3 sequence is 16 residues long.

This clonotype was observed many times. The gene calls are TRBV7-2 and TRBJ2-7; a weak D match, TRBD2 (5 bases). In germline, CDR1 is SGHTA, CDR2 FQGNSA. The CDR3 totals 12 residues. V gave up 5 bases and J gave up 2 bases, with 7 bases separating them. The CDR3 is CASSPRAYEQYF. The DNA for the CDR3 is TGTGCCAGCAGCCCGAGGGCCTACGAGCAGTACTTC. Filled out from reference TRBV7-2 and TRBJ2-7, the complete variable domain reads GAGVSQSPSNKVTEKGKDVELRCDPISGHTALYWYRQSLGQGLEFLIYFQGNSAPDKSGLPSDRFSAERTGGSVSTLTIQRTQQEDSAVYLCASSPRAYEQYFGPGTRLTVT.

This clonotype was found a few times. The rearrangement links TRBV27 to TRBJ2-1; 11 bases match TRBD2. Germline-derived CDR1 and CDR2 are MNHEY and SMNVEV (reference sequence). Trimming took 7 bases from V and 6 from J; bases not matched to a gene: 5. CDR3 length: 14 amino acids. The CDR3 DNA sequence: TGTGCCAGCACTAGACTAGCGGGATCCAATGAGCAGTTCTTC. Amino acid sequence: CASTRLAGSNEQFF.

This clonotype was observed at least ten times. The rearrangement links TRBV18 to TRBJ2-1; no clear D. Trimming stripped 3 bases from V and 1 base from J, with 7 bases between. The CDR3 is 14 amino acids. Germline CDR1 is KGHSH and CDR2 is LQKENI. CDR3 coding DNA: TGTGCCAGCTCACCTAAGGTGTCCTACAATGAGCAGTTCTTC. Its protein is CASSPKVSYNEQFF.

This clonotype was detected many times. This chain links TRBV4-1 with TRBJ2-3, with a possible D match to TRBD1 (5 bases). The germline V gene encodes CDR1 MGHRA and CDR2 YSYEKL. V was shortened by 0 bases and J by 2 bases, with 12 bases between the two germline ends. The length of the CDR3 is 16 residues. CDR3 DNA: TGCGCCAGCAGCCAAGAAAAAGGGGTTTACACAGATACGCAGTATTTT. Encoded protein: CASSQEKGVYTDTQYF.

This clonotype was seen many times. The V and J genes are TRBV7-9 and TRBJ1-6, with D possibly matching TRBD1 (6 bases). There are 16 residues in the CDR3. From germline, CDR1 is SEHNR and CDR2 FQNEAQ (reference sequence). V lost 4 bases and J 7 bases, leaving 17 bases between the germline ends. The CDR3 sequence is CASSSGASRGNSPLHF. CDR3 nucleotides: TGTGCCAGCAGCTCGGGGGCCTCGAGAGGGAATTCACCCCTCCACTTT.

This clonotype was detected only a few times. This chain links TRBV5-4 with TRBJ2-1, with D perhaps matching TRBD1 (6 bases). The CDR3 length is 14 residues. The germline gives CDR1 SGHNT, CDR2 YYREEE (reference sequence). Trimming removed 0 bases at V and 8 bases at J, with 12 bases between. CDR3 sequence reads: CASSLGNRVHEQFF. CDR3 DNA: TGTGCCAGCAGCTTGGGCAACAGGGTTCATGAGCAGTTCTTC.

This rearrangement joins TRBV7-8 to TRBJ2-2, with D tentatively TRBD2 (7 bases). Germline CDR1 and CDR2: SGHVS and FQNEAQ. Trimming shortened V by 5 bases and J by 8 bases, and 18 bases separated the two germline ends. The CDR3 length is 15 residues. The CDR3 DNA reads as TGTGCCAGCAGCGATAGGGGGGGGGTGGGAGGGGAGCTGTTTTTT. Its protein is CASSDRGGVGGELFF. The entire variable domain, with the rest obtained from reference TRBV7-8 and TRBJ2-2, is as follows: GAGVSQSPRYKVAKRGQDVALRCDPISGHVSLFWYQQALGQGPEFLTYFQNEAQLDKSGLPSDRFFAERPEGSVSTLKIQRTQQEDSAVYLCASSDRGGVGGELFFGEGSRLTVL.

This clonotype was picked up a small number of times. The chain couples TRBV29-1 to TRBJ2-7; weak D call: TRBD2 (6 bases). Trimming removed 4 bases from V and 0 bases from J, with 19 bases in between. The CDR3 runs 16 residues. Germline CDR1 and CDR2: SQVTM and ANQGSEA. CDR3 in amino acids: CSVVGVTGGDSYEQYF. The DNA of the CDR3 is TGCAGCGTTGTTGGGGTCACTGGAGGGGACTCCTACGAGCAGTACTTC.

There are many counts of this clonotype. This chain's CDR3 is CASRLLPGQAYEQYF. The CDR3 bases are TGTGCCAGCAGACTCCTTCCGGGACAGGCCTACGAGCAGTACTTC. This sequence joins TRBV6-1 and TRBJ2-7, with 8 bases aligning to TRBD1. This CDR3 has 15 amino acids. The trim removed 6 bases at V and 2 bases at J, leaving 9 bases unmatched. CDR1 and CDR2 (germline): MNHNS, SASEGT.

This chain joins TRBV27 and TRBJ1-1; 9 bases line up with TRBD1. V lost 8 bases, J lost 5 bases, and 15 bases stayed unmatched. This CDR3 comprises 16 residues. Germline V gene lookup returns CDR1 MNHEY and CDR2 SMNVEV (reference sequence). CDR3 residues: CASGTGTGIPGTEAFF. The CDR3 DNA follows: TGTGCCAGCGGTACCGGGACAGGGATTCCGGGGACTGAAGCTTTCTTT.

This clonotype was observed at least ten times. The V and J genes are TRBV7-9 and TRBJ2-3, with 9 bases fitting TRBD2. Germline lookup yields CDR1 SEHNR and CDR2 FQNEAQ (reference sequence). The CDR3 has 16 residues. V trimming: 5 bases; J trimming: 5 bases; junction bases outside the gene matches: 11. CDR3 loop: CASSPPGAGGGDTQYF. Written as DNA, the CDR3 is TGTGCCAGCAGCCCTCCGGGAGCGGGGGGAGGAGATACGCAGTATTTT. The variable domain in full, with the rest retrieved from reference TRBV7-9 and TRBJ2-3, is DTGVSQNPRHKITKRGQNVTFRCDPISEHNRLYWYRQTLGQGPEFLTYFQNEAQLEKSRLLSDRFSAERPKGSFSTLEIQRTEQGDSAMYLCASSPPGAGGGDTQYFGPGTRLTVL.

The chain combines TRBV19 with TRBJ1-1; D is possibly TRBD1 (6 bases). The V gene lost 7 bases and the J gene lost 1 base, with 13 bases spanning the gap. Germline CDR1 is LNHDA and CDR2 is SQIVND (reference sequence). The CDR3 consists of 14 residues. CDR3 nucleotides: TGTGCCAGTAAGTTTAAACAGGGGAACACTGAAGCTTTCTTT. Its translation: CASKFKQGNTEAFF.

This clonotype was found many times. Here the CDR3 DNA reads TGTGCCATCAGTGACCCCTACAATGAGCAGTTCTTC. This sequence encodes CAISDPYNEQFF. The chain has TRBV10-3 and TRBJ2-1; no reliable D call. The CDR3 runs 12 residues. V gave up 3 bases and J gave up 2 bases, with 2 bases separating them. Germline V gene data show CDR1 as ENHRY and CDR2 as SYGVKD.

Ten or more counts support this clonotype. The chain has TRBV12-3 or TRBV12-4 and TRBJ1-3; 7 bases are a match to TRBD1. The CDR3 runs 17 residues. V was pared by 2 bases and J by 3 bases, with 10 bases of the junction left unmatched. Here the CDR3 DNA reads TGTGCCAGCAGTTTAAGGGGGCGGGGCGAAATTGGAAACACCATATATTTT. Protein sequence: CASSLRGRGEIGNTIYF.

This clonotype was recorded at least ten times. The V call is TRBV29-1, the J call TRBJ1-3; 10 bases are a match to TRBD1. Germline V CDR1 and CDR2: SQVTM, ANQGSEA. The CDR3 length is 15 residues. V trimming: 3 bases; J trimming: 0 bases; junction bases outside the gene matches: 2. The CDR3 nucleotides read TGCAGCGTTGAGACAGGGGGCCACTCTGGAAACACCATATATTTT. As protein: CSVETGGHSGNTIYF. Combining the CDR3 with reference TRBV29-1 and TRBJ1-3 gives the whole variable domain SAVISQKPSRDICQRGTSLTIQCQVDSQVTMMFWYRQQPGQSLTLIATANQGSEATYESGFVIDKFPISRPNLTFSTLTVSNMSPEDSSIYLCSVETGGHSGNTIYFGEGSWLTVV.

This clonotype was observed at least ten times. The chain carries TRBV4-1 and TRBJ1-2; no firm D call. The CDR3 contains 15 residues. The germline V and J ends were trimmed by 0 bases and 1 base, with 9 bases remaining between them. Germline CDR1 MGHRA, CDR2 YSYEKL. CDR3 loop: CASSQEWTDNYGYTF. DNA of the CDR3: TGCGCCAGCAGCCAAGAATGGACGGATAACTATGGCTACACCTTC.

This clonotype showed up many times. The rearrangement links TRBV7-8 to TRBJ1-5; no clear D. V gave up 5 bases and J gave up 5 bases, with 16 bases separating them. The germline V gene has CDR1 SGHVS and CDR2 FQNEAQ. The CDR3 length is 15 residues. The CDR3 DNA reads TGTGCCAGCAGCCCTTTTATTATCGGCGATCAGCCCCAGCATTTT. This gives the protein CASSPFIIGDQPQHF.

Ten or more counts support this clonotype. The CDR3 nucleotides are TGTGCCAGCAGCTTAGGGCCAGGGGGGAGAGGCACTGAAGCTTTCTTT. This encodes CASSLGPGGRGTEAFF. This rearrangement joins TRBV7-6 to TRBJ1-1; 7 bases line up with TRBD1. The CDR3 totals 16 residues. Germline V gene sequence: CDR1 SGHVS, CDR2 FNYEAQ. Trimming took 1 base from V and 4 from J; bases not matched to a gene: 9. Complete variable domain (other parts from reference TRBV7-6 and TRBJ1-1): GAGVSQSPRYKVTKRGQDVALRCDPISGHVSLYWYRQALGQGPEFLTYFNYEAQQDKSGLPNDRFSAERPEGSISTLTIQRTEQRDSAMYRCASSLGPGGRGTEAFFGQGTRLTVV.

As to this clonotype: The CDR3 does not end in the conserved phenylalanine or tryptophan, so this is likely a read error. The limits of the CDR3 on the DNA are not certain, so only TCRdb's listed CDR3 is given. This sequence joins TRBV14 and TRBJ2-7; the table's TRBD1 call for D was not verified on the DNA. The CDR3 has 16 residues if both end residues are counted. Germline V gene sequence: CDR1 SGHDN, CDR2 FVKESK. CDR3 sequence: CASSRLEDYRFHEQCL.